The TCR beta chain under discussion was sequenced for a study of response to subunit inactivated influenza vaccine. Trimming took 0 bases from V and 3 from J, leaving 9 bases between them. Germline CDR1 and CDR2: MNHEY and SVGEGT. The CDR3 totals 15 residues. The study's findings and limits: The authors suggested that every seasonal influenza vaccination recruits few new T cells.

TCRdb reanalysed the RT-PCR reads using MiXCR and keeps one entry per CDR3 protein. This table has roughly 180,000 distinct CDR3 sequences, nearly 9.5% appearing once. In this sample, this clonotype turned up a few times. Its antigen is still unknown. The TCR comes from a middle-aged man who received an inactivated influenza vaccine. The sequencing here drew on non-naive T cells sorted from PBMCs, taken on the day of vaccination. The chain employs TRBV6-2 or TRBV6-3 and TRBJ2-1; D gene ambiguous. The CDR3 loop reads CASSYSRYGYNEQFF. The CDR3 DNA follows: TGTGCCAGCAGTTACTCTAGGTATGGCTACAATGAGCAGTTCTTC.